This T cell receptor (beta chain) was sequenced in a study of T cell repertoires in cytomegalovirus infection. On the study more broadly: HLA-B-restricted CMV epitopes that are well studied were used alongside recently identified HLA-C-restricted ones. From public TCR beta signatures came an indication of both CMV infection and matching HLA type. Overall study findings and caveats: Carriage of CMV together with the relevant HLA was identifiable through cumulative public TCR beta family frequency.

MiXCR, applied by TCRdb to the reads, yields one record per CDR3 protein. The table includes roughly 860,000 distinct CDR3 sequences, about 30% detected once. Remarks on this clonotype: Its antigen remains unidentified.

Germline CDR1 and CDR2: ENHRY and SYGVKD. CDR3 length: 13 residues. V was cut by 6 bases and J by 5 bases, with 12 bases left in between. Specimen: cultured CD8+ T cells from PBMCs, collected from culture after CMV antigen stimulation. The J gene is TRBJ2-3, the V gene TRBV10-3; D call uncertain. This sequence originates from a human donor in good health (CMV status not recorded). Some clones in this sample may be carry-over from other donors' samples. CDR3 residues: CAIRLNRLDTQYF. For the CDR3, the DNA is TGTGCCATCAGGTTGAATAGGTTAGATACGCAGTATTTT.